The 3 T cell receptor beta chains listed next were all sequenced from one sample in a study of OX40 agonist ivuxolimab in advanced cancers. Only in-frame clones appear in the TCRdb table, and some are missing; sequencing was by immunoSEQ multiplex PCR. This table has roughly 70,000 clones, roughly 82% appearing once. The sample was CD4+ or CD8+ T cells sorted from blood, taken in a trial of the OX40 agonist ivuxolimab. The receptors were gathered from an adult with an advanced solid tumor such as melanoma, head and neck, liver or kidney cancer.

This chain's CDR3 is CASSLTGGHEQYF. CDR3 bases: TGTGCCAGCAGCTTGACAGGAGGCCACGAGCAGTACTTC. V and J are TRBV5-4 and TRBJ2-7; D is perhaps TRBD1 or TRBD2 (5 bases each). The CDR3 extends over 13 amino acids. Trimming took 1 base from V and 5 from J, leaving 10 bases between them. Germline assignment: CDR1 SGHNT and CDR2 YYREEE (reference sequence).

This chain uses TRBV6-5 with TRBJ1-1, with D hard to call. The V and J ends lost 0 bases and 5 bases respectively, with 16 bases between them. Germline CDR1 MNHEY, CDR2 SVGAGI. The CDR3 has 16 residues. CDR3: CASSYSILSGGTEAFF. The DNA of the CDR3 is TGTGCCAGCAGTTACTCGATCCTCTCGGGCGGGACTGAAGCTTTCTTT.

This clone was observed a single time. This chain connects TRBV2 to TRBJ1-1; maybe TRBD1 (6 bases). The germline V gene encodes CDR1 SNHLY and CDR2 FYNNEI. The CDR3 runs 13 residues. The germline V and J ends were trimmed by 7 bases and 1 base, with 10 bases remaining between them. CDR3 sequence (DNA): TGTGCCAGCACTTCGACAGGGAACACTGAAGCTTTCTTT. This gives the protein CASTSTGNTEAFF.